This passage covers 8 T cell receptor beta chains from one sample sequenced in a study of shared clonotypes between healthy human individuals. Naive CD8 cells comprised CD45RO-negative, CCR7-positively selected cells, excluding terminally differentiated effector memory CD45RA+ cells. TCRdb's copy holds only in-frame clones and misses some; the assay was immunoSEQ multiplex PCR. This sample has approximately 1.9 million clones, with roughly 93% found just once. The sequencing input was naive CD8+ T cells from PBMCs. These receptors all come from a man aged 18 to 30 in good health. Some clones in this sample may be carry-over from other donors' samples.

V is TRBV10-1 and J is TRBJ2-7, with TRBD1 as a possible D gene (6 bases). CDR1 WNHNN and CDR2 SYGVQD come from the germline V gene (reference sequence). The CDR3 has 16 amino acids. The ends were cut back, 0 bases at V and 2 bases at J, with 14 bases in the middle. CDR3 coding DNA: TGCGCCAGCAGTGAGTCCGGAGGACAGCGTCCCTACGAGCAGTACTTC. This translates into CASSESGGQRPYEQYF.

The CDR3 protein is CASSISRGLPTDTQYF. CDR3 nucleotides: TGTGCCAGTAGTATAAGTCGGGGGCTACCCACAGATACGCAGTATTTT. V and J are TRBV19 and TRBJ2-3, with D tentatively TRBD1 or TRBD2 (6 bases each). The length of the CDR3 is 16 residues. The germline V and J ends were trimmed by 2 bases and 2 bases, with 14 bases remaining between them. Germline V lookup: CDR1 LNHDA, CDR2 SQIVND (reference sequence).

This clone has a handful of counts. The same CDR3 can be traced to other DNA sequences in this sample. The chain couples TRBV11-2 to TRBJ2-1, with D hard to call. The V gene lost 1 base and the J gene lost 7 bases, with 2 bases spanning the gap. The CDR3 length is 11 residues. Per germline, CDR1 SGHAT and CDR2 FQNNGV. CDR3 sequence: CASSLGNEQFF. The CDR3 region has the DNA TGTGCCAGCAGCTTAGGGAATGAGCAGTTCTTC.

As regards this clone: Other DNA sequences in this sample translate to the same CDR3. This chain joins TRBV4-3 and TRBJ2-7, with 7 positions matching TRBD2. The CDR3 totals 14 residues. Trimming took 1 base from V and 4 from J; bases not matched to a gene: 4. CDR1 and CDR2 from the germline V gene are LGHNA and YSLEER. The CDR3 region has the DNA TGCGCCAGCAGCCAAGGGGCGGGAGTTTACGAGCAGTACTTC. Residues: CASSQGAGVYEQYF.

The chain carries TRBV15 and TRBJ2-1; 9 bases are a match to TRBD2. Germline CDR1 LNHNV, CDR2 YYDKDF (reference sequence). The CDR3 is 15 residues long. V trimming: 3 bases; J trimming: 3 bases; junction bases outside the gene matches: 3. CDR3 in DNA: TGTGCCACCAGCAGGACTAGCGGACACTACAATGAGCAGTTCTTC. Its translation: CATSRTSGHYNEQFF.

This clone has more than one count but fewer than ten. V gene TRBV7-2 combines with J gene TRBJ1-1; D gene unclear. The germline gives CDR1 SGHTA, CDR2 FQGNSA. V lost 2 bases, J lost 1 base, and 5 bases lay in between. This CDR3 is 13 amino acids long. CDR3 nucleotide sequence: TGTGCCAGCAGCTTATTGGGGAACACTGAAGCTTTCTTT. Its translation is CASSLLGNTEAFF.

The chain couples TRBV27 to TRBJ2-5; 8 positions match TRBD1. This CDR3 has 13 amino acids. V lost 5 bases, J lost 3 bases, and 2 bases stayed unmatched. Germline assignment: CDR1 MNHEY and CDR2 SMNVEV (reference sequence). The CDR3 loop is CASSLGQEETQYF. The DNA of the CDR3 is TGTGCCAGCAGTCTGGGACAGGAAGAGACCCAGTACTTC.

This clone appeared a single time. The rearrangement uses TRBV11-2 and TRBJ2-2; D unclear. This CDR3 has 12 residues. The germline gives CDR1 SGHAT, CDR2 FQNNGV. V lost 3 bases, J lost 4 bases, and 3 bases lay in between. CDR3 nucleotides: TGTGCCAGCAGCTTTGGCACCGGGGAGCTGTTTTTT. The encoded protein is CASSFGTGELFF.